These 7 T cell receptor beta chains originate from one sample sequenced in a study of CXCR3-negative and CXCR3-positive naive CD8 T cells. The libraries of TRB cDNA were constructed through 5' RACE using UMI labels. TCRdb reprocessed the 5' RACE reads, with one entry per CDR3 protein and no DNA. This sample contains a few thousand distinct CDR3 sequences. Sequenced material: naive CXCR3- CD8+ T cells from blood. Regarding subset: CD45RO-CCR7+CD27+CD95- naive CD8+ T cells lacking CXCR3 (TNR3-). Receptors originate from a human donor in good health. Some clones in this sample may be carry-over from other donors' samples.

V is TRBV6-5 and J is TRBJ1-3; TCRdb returns TRBD1, unconfirmable since there is no DNA. Germline V lookup: CDR1 MNHEY, CDR2 SVGAGI. This CDR3 is 18 amino acids long. The CDR3 sequence is CASSYSRTGGPSGNTIYF.

V is TRBV29-1 and J is TRBJ2-7; TCRdb outputs TRBD1, but without DNA this stays unchecked. CDR3 length: 14 residues. Germline V lookup: CDR1 SQVTM, CDR2 ANQGSEA. This CDR3 reads CSVWSQGTPYEQYF.

Considering frequency, this clonotype is medium-sized. CDR3: CASSPWVNNEQFF. The V call is TRBV18, the J call TRBJ2-1. The V gene's germline CDR1 is KGHSH and CDR2 LQKENI. The CDR3 has 13 residues. Looking up the rest from reference TRBV18 and TRBJ2-1 gives the full variable domain: NAGVMQNPRHLVRRRGQEARLRCSPMKGHSHVYWYRQLPEEGLKFMVYLQKENIIDESGMPKERFSAEFPKEGPSILRIQQVVRGDSAAYFCASSPWVNNEQFFGPGTRLTVL.

This chain links TRBV5-6 with TRBJ1-1; no DNA is available, so the TRBD1 call from TCRdb remains unchecked. The CDR3 is 14 residues long. Germline V gives CDR1 SGHDT, CDR2 YYEEEE. CDR3 region: CASSSRVRGTEAFF. The full variable domain, in which reference TRBV5-6 and TRBJ1-1 provide the parts outside the CDR3, is DAGVTQSPTHLIKTRGQQVTLRCSPKSGHDTVSWYQQALGQGPQFIFQYYEEEERQRGNFPDRFSGHQFPNYSSELNVNALLLGDSALYLCASSSRVRGTEAFFGQGTRLTVV.

The chain uses TRBV5-1 and TRBJ2-7. CDR3 length equals 14 residues. The germline CDR1 and CDR2 sequences are SGHRS and YFSETQ. CDR3 in amino acids: CASSLAGGSYEQYF.

Its frequency marks this clonotype as medium-sized. V gene TRBV3-1 combines with J gene TRBJ2-7; TCRdb proposes TRBD2, but this gene call is untestable without DNA. The CDR3 is 17 amino acids. Per germline, CDR1 LGHDT and CDR2 YNNKEL (reference sequence). CDR3 sequence: CASSHPLAGGLNYEQYF.

This clonotype is labeled medium-sized based on frequency. CDR3 in amino acids: CATSREGGLGTEAFF. The chain has TRBV15 and TRBJ1-1; absent DNA, TCRdb's TRBD1 call cannot be checked. Per germline, CDR1 LNHNV and CDR2 YYDKDF (reference sequence). The CDR3 is 15 amino acids.